This T cell receptor (beta chain) was retrieved from a study of cytotoxic CD8 clonotypes in ibrutinib-treated CLL. Study-wide background: Partial responders around 24, complete 2; roughly 12 progressed and some 14 stayed in remission by median around 62 months. Specimens for response were gathered following a median 12 months of therapy, spanning 6 to 36. Whole-study findings and limits: Baseline levels of clonality went above those of age-matched healthy donors and moved with circulating CD8+ T-cell counts.

The V and J ends lost 4 bases and 1 base respectively, with 16 bases between them. Germline V gene lookup returns CDR1 SGHTA and CDR2 FQGNSA. This CDR3 contains 16 residues. About this clone: No antigen is known for it.

Genomic DNA in an amount of roughly 2 micrograms was extracted from cryopreserved PBMCs and used for the preparation of TCR beta libraries. TCRdb keeps only in-frame clones here, not all; method: immunoSEQ multiplex PCR. The sample holds 15,000 or so clones, around 67% seen once. The specimen was PBMCs, collected before ibrutinib treatment. The V gene is TRBV7-2, the J gene TRBJ1-2; TRBD1 might be the D (6 bases). The clonotype was recovered from a human donor with chronic lymphocytic leukemia. The CDR3 is CASSSTGTRNNYGYTF. CDR3 bases: TGTGCCAGCAGCTCAACCGGGACACGGAATAACTATGGCTACACCTTC.